This T cell receptor (beta chain) originates from a study of T cells expressing NK-cell markers. General study points: Of CD8+ T cells, about 1.0-7.5% belonged to dominant NKG2C+ clonotypes in 5 to 7 donors. The leading position in the CD3+CD56-NKG2C+ fraction of a few donors also went to these clonotypes.

CDR3 length equals 13 residues. Germline CDR1 SQVTM, CDR2 ANQGSEA. Libraries used 5'RACE template switching adding universal primer site and UMIs. TCRdb re-called the 5' RACE reads; every CDR3 protein appears as one record, without DNA. The sample data list approximately 150,000 distinct CDR3 sequences. Points on this clonotype: Its target is not known.

The chain joins TRBV29-1 to TRBJ2-1; TCRdb lists TRBD1, though no DNA is available to test this call. Source material: blood T cells: a sorted CD56 or NKG2C T cell subset, CD4+ or CD8+ T cells, or bulk PBMC T cells (not recorded which). This TCR derives from a man younger than 30 in good health. CDR3 sequence reads: CSVERGLIDEQFF.